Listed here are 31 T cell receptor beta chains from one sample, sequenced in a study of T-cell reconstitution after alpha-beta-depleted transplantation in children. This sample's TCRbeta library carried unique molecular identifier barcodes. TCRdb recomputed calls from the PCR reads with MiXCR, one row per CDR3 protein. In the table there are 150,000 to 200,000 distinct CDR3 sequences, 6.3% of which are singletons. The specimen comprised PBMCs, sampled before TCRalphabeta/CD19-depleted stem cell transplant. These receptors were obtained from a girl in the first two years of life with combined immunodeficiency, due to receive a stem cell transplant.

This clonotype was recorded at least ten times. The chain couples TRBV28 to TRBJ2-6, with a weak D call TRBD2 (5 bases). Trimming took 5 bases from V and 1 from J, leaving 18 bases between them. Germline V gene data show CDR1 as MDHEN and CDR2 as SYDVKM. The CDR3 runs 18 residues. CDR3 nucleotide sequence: TGTGCCAGCAGTCTCCGGGTTTATGCGGGTTCTGGGGCCAACGTCCTGACTTTC. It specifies CASSLRVYAGSGANVLTF. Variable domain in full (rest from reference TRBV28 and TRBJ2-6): DVKVTQSSRYLVKRTGEKVFLECVQDMDHENMFWYRQDPGLGLRLIYFSYDVKMKEKGDIPEGYSVSREKKERFSLILESASTNQTSMYLCASSLRVYAGSGANVLTFGAGSRLTVL.

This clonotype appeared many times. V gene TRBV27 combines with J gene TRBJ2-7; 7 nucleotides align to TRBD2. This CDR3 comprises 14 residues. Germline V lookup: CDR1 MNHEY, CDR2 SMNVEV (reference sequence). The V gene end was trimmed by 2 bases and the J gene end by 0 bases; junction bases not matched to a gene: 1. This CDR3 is CASSLSGNSYEQYF. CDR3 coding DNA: TGTGCCAGCAGTTTAAGCGGGAACTCCTACGAGCAGTACTTC.

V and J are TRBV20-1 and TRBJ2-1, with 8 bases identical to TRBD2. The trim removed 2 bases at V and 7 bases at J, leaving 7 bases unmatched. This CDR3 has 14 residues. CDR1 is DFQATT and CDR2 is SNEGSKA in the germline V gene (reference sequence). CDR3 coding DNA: TGCAGTGCTAGAAGCAGCGGGAGTTATAATGAGCAGTTCTTC. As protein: CSARSSGSYNEQFF.

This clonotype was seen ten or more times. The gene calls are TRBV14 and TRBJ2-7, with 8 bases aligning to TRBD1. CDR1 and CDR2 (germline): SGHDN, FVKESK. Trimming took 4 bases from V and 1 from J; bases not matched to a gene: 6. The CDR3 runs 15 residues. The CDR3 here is CASSPSGGLSYEQYF. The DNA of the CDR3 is TGTGCCAGCAGCCCCTCAGGGGGCCTATCCTACGAGCAGTACTTC.

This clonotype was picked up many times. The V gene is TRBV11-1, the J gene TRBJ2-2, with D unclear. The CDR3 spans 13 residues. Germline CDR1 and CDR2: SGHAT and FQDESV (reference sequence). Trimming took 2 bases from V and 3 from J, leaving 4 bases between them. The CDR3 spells CASSLFHTGELFF. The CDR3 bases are TGTGCCAGCAGCTTATTTCACACCGGGGAGCTGTTTTTT.

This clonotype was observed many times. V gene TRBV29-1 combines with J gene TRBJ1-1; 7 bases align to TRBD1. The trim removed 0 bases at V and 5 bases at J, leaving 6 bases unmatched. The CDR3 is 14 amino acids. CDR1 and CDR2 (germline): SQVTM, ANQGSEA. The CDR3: CSVEDTPGGTEAFF. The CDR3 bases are TGCAGCGTTGAAGATACACCAGGGGGGACTGAAGCTTTCTTT.

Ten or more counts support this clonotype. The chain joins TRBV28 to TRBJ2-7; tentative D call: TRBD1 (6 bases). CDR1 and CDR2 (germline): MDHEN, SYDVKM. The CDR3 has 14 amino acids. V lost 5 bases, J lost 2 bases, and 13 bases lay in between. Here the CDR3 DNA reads TGTGCCAGCAGTCGTCCGGGACAAACCTACGAGCAGTACTTC. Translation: CASSRPGQTYEQYF.

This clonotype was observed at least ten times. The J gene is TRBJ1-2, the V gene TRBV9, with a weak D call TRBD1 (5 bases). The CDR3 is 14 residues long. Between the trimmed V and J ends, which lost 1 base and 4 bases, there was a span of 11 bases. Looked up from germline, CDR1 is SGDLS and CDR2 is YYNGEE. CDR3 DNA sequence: TGTGCCAGCAGCGTACTTACAGGCTCCTATGGCTACACCTTC. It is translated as CASSVLTGSYGYTF.

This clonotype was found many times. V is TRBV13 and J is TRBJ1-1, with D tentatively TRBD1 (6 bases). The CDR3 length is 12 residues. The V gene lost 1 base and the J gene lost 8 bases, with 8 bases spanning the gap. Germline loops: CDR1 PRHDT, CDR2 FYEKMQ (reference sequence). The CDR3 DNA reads TGTGCCAGCAGCTTAGAGACAGGAGAAGCTTTCTTT. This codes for CASSLETGEAFF. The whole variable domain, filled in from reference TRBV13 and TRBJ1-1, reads AAGVIQSPRHLIKEKRETATLKCYPIPRHDTVYWYQQGPGQDPQFLISFYEKMQSDKGSIPDRFSAQQFSDYHSELNMSSLELGDSALYFCASSLETGEAFFGQGTRLTVV.

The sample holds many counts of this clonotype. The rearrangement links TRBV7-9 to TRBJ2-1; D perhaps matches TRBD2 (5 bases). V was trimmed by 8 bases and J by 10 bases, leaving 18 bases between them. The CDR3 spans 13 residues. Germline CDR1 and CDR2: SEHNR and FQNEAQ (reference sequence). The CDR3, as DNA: TGTGCCAGCCCTTCACTAGTTTTAGGGGAGCAGTTCTTC. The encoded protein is CASPSLVLGEQFF.

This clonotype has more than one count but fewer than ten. This CDR3 reads CASSVSGGAYEQYF. CDR3 in DNA: TGTGCCAGCAGCGTTAGCGGGGGGGCCTACGAGCAGTACTTC. The V call is TRBV13, the J call TRBJ2-7; 11 bases agree with TRBD2. Trimming at V came to 5 bases and at J to 2 bases, leaving 2 bases not matched to a gene. The CDR3 contains 14 residues. Germline V lookup: CDR1 PRHDT, CDR2 FYEKMQ (reference sequence).

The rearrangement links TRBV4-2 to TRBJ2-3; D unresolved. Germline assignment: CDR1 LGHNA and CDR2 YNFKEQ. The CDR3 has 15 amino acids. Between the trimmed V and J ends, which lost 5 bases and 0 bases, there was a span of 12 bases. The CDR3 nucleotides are TGTGCCAGCAGCACGGATTGGCCTAGCACAGATACGCAGTATTTT. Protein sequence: CASSTDWPSTDTQYF.

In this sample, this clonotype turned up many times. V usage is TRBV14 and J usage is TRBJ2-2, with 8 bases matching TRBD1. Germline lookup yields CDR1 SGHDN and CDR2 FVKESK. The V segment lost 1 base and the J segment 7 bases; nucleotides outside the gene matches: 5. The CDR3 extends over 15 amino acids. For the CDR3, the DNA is TGTGCCAGCAGCCAAGCAGGGGGCATGAACGGGGAGCTGTTTTTT. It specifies CASSQAGGMNGELFF.

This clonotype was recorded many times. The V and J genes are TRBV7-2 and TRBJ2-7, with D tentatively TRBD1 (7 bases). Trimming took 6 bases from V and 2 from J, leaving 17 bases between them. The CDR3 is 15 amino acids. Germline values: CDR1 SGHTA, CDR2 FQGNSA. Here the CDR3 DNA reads TGTGCCAGCAGTTTCCATCGGGGGACAGCCTACGAGCAGTACTTC. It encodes CASSFHRGTAYEQYF.

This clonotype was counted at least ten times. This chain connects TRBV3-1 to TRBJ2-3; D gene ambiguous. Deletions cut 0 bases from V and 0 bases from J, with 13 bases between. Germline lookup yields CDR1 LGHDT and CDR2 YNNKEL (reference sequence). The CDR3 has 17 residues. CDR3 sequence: CASSQEEAYTSTDTQYF. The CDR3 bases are TGTGCCAGCAGCCAAGAAGAAGCTTATACTAGCACAGATACGCAGTATTTT.

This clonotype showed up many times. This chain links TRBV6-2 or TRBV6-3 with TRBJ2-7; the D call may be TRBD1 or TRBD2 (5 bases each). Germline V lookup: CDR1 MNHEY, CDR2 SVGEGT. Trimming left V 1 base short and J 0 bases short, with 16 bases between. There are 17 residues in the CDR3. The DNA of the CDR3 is TGTGCCAGCAGTTACTTGAGGGGTGGTGAGAGCTCCTACGAGCAGTACTTC. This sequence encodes CASSYLRGGESSYEQYF.

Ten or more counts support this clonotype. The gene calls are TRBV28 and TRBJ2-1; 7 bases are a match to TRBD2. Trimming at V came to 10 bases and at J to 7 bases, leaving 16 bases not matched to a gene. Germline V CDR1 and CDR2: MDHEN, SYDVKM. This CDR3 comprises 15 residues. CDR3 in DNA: TGTGCCACCAAAGGGAGGGGACGGAGGCATAATGAGCAGTTCTTC. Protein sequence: CATKGRGRRHNEQFF.

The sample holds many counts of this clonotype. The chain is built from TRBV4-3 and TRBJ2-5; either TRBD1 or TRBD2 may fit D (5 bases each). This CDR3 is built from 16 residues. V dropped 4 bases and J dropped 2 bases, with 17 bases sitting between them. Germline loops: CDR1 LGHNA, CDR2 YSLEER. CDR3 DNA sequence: TGCGCCAGCAGCCCCAACCGGGACCCCCCTCAAGAGACCCAGTACTTC. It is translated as CASSPNRDPPQETQYF.

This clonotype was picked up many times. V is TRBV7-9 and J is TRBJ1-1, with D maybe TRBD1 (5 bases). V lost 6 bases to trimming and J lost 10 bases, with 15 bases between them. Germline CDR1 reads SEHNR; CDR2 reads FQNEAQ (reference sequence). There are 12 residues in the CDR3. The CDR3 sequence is CASSPTGAGAFF. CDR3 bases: TGTGCCAGCAGTCCAACAGGAGCCGGAGCTTTCTTT.

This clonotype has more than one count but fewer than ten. CDR3 DNA: TGTGCCAGCAGCCCGGCCGGGGGACTGGGGGAGACCCAGTACTTC. It encodes CASSPAGGLGETQYF. The chain is built from TRBV7-3 and TRBJ2-5; TRBD2 might be the D (6 bases). V lost 5 bases and J 5 bases, leaving 18 bases between the germline ends. The CDR3 covers 15 residues. Germline lookup yields CDR1 SGHTA and CDR2 FQGTGA.

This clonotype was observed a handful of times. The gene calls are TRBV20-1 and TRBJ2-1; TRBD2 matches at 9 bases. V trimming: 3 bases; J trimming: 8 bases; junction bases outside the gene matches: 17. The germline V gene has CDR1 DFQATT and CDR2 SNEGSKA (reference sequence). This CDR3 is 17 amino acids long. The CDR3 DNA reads TGCAGTGCTAGTCACCCTCGTTTTAGCGGGAGTTGGTATGAGCAGTTCTTC. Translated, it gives CSASHPRFSGSWYEQFF.

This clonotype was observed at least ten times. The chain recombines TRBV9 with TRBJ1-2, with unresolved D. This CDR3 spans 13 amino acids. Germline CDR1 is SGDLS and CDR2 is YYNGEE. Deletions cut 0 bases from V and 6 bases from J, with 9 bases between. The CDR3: CASSVASGNGYTF. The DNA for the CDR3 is TGTGCCAGCAGCGTAGCGAGCGGTAATGGCTACACCTTC. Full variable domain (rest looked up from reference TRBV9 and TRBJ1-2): DSGVTQTPKHLITATGQRVTLRCSPRSGDLSVYWYQQSLDQGLQFLIQYYNGEERAKGNILERFSAQQFPDLHSELNLSSLELGDSALYFCASSVASGNGYTFGSGTRLTVV.

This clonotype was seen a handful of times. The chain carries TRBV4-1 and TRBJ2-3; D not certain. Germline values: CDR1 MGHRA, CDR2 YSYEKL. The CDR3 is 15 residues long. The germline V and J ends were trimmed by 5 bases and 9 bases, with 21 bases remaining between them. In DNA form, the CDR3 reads TGCGCCAGCAGCAAATCCCCCCCACCTGGAAGCACGCAGTATTTT. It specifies CASSKSPPPGSTQYF.

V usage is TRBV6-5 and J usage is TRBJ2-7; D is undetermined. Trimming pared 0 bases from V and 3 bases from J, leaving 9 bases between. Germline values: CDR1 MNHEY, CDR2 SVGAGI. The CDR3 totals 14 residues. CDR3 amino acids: CASSYSPIGYEQYF. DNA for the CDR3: TGTGCCAGCAGTTACTCTCCAATCGGCTACGAGCAGTACTTC.

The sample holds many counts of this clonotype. The CDR3 DNA sequence: TGTGCCAGCAGTTGGGGGCCCCTTAGCAATCAGCCCCAGCATTTT. This codes for CASSWGPLSNQPQHF. The chain is built from TRBV28 and TRBJ1-5; TRBD1 is a possible D gene (6 bases). V was pared by 4 bases and J by 0 bases, with 10 bases between. Germline CDR1 reads MDHEN; CDR2 reads SYDVKM. The CDR3 totals 15 residues.

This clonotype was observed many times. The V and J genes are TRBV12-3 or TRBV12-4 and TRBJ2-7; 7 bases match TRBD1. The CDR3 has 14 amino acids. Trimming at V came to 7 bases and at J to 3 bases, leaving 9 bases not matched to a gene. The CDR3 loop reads CASTTGTARYEQYF. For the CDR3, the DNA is TGTGCCAGCACCACCGGGACAGCCCGCTACGAGCAGTACTTC.

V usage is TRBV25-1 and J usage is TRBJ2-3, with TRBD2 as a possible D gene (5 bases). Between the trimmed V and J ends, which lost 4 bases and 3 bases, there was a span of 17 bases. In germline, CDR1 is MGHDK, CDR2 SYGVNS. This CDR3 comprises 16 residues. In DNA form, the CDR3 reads TGTGCCAGCAGTGGAGGGAGTGGGAGTGTGACAGATACGCAGTATTTT. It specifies CASSGGSGSVTDTQYF.

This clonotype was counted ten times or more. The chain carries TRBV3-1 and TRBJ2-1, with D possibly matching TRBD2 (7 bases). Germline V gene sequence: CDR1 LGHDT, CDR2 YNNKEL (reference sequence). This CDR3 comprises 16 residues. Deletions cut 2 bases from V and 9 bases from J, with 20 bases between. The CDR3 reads CASSQFGLEGGSEQFF. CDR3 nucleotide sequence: TGTGCCAGCAGCCAATTCGGACTAGAGGGGGGTTCTGAGCAGTTCTTC.

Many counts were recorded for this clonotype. CDR3 in amino acids: CSARGSYNEQFF. The CDR3 DNA follows: TGCAGTGCTAGAGGCTCCTACAATGAGCAGTTCTTC. The rearrangement links TRBV20-1 to TRBJ2-1; D is unclear. This CDR3 spans 12 amino acids. With 1 base removed from V and 0 bases from J, the gap between germline ends came to 1 base. Germline V gives CDR1 DFQATT, CDR2 SNEGSKA (reference sequence).

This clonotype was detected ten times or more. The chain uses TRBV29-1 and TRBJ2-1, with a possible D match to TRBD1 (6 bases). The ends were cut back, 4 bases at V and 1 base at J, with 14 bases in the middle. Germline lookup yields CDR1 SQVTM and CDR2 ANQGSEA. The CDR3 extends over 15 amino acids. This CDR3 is CSVAGGGESYNEQFF. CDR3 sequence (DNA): TGCAGCGTTGCCGGTGGGGGCGAATCCTACAATGAGCAGTTCTTC.

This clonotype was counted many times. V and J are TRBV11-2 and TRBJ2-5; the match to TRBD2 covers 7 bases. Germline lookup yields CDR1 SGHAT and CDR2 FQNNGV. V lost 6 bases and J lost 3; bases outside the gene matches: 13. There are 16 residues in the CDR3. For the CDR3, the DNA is TGTGCCAGCAGAACCGACGGACTAGGCCCAAAAGAGACCCAGTACTTC. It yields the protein CASRTDGLGPKETQYF.